What follows are 11 T cell receptor beta chains derived from one specimen sequenced in a study of blood T cell repertoires in COVID-19. Produced via immunoSEQ multiplex PCR; TCRdb's table is partial and in-frame only. This sample yields some 190,000 clones, of which around 82% are seen a single time; under 4.5% belongs to the top ten. What was sequenced was PBMCs or T cells enriched from blood (not recorded which). These receptors came from a man aged 30 to 45 with acute COVID-19.

This clone was detected only a few times. CDR3: CASSRTGGRKDTQYF. CDR3 nucleotide sequence: TGTGCCAGCAGCCGGACAGGGGGCCGGAAAGATACGCAGTATTTT. V is TRBV6-5 and J is TRBJ2-3, with 11 bases fitting TRBD1. This CDR3 spans 15 amino acids. Germline V gene data show CDR1 as MNHEY and CDR2 as SVGAGI. V was clipped by 6 bases and J by 5 bases; unmatched bases: 7.

This clone was picked up a small number of times. The chain has TRBV10-3 and TRBJ1-2, with 7 bases aligning to TRBD1. After removal of 2 bases from V and 0 bases from J, the junction contained 3 bases not matched to a gene. From germline, CDR1 is ENHRY and CDR2 SYGVKD. The CDR3 covers 15 residues. The CDR3 coding sequence is TGTGCCATCAGTGAGCCGGGACAGTCTAACTATGGCTACACCTTC. This encodes CAISEPGQSNYGYTF.

The CDR3 DNA follows: TGTGCCAGCAGTTTTCCGTCGGGGGGAGGACAGCCCCAGCATTTT. Its translation: CASSFPSGGGQPQHF. The chain has TRBV27 and TRBJ1-5; possibly TRBD1 for D (5 bases). The CDR3 totals 15 residues. Germline CDR1 reads MNHEY; CDR2 reads SMNVEV (reference sequence). V was pared by 3 bases and J by 7 bases, with 16 bases between.

The chain couples TRBV24-1 to TRBJ1-2; D gene uncertain. CDR1 KGHDR and CDR2 SFDVKD come from the germline V gene. The CDR3 covers 13 residues. V was cut by 4 bases and J by 7 bases, with 12 bases left in between. The CDR3 nucleotides are TGTGCCACCAGTGAGCATGGCCGGAGTGGCTACACCTTC. Translating gives CATSEHGRSGYTF.

A note on this clone: One end of the junction fails to match germline, which may point to a read error. The chain combines TRBV4-1 with TRBJ1-3; maybe TRBD1 (6 bases). The V gene's germline CDR1 is MGHRA and CDR2 YSYEKL. The CDR3 has 15 residues. The CDR3: CASSQGQYSGNTIYF. Written as DNA, the CDR3 is TGCGCCAGCAGTCAAGGACAGTACTCTGGAAACACCATATATTTT.

The chain combines TRBV13 with TRBJ2-5; 9 nucleotides align to TRBD2. V lost 3 bases to trimming and J lost 3 bases; unmatched junction nucleotides: 5. The V gene's germline CDR1 is PRHDT and CDR2 FYEKMQ (reference sequence). This CDR3 is 15 amino acids long. The CDR3 loop is CASSFYSGGEETQYF. CDR3 coding DNA: TGTGCCAGCAGCTTCTATAGCGGGGGTGAAGAGACCCAGTACTTC. Looking up the rest from reference TRBV13 and TRBJ2-5 gives the full variable domain: AAGVIQSPRHLIKEKRETATLKCYPIPRHDTVYWYQQGPGQDPQFLISFYEKMQSDKGSIPDRFSAQQFSDYHSELNMSSLELGDSALYFCASSFYSGGEETQYFGPGTRLLVL.

The chain couples TRBV4-1 to TRBJ1-1, with D possibly matching TRBD1 (6 bases). This CDR3 comprises 15 residues. CDR1 MGHRA and CDR2 YSYEKL come from the germline V gene. The V and J ends lost 2 bases and 4 bases respectively, with 14 bases between them. The CDR3 coding sequence is TGCGCCAGCAGCCAATTCGGGGGGCTGAGCACTGAAGCTTTCTTT. Translated, it gives CASSQFGGLSTEAFF.

The chain employs TRBV29-1 and TRBJ1-2; D unclear. Trimming removed 1 base at V and 0 bases at J, with 15 bases between. Germline CDR1 SQVTM, CDR2 ANQGSEA. The CDR3 loop spans 16 amino acids. Here the CDR3 reads CSVEARGDNPNYGYTF. The CDR3 nucleotides are TGCAGCGTTGAAGCGCGTGGCGACAACCCTAACTATGGCTACACCTTC.

On this clone: One end of the junction is discordant with germline, which a read error may explain. J is TRBJ2-7 and V is TRBV6-5, with D hard to call. The germline V gene encodes CDR1 MNHEY and CDR2 SVGAGI. The CDR3 contains 15 residues. As DNA, the CDR3 is TGTGCCAGCGGAGTACCACACCGGCTTTCCTCCGAGCAGTACTTC. Protein sequence: CASGVPHRLSSEQYF.

The chain combines TRBV27 with TRBJ1-2; 9 bases map to TRBD1. The CDR3 runs 14 residues. V was pared by 2 bases and J by 4 bases, with 2 bases of the junction left unmatched. CDR1 is MNHEY and CDR2 is SMNVEV in the germline V gene (reference sequence). The CDR3 coding sequence is TGTGCCAGCAGTTTACGGACAGGGGTCTATGGCTACACCTTC. Its translation is CASSLRTGVYGYTF.

The chain joins TRBV6-5 to TRBJ2-7; D possibly corresponds to TRBD2 (6 bases). Germline V lookup: CDR1 MNHEY, CDR2 SVGAGI. Trimming removed 5 bases from V and 1 base from J, with 12 bases in between. The length of the CDR3 is 14 residues. CDR3 nucleotide sequence: TGTGCCAGCAGTATTTCCGGACTATCCTACGAGCAGTACTTC. Protein: CASSISGLSYEQYF.